This T cell receptor (beta chain) was observed in a study of blood T cell repertoires in COVID-19. Across the study: There were acute and convalescent COVID-19 samples, and they came from the United States, Italy and Spain.

Libraries were prepared by immunoSEQ multiplex PCR; TCRdb keeps only in-frame clonotypes and omits some of them. Of about 120,000 clones in the sample, 80% were seen once. The germline CDR1 and CDR2 sequences are SEHNR and FQNEAQ (reference sequence). This CDR3 comprises 14 residues. Germline trimming cut 7 bases from V and 0 bases from J; bases unmatched to any gene: 2. The chain uses TRBV7-9 and TRBJ2-3; 9 positions match TRBD1. Sequencing was performed on peripheral blood. This TCR was recovered from a man aged 55 to 70 with active or convalescent COVID-19. This CDR3 is CASTGTGSTDTQYF. The CDR3 coding sequence is TGTGCCAGCACCGGGACAGGGAGCACAGATACGCAGTATTTT.